One and the same sample provided the 15 T cell receptor beta chains below, sequenced in a study of regulatory T cells in long-lasting Graves disease. Arm-PCR of CDR3 regions and iRepertoire HTBI primers were the basis on which TCR beta libraries were built. TCRdb re-derived calls from the multiplex PCR reads in MiXCR, one entry per CDR3 protein. In the table there are some 560,000 distinct CDR3 sequences, 15% to 20% of which are singletons. As to time point: newly diagnosed GD, antithyroid drugs for less than 3 months. There was RNA extracted from PBMCs, and the TCR library was made from it. A further study also used this sample, focusing on T cells in Graves' hyperthyroidism and ophthalmopathy.

The material sequenced was peripheral blood mononuclear cells (PBMCs), taken at new diagnosis, from a patient treated with antithyroid drugs. The source of these receptors is a woman aged 35-65 years with Graves disease.

The chain is built from TRBV7-3 and TRBJ2-6, with 7 bases identical to TRBD2. Looked up from germline, CDR1 is SGHTA and CDR2 is FQGTGA. V shed 2 bases, J shed 4 bases, and the junction held 5 bases outside the gene matches. The CDR3 spans 16 residues. In DNA, the CDR3 is TGTGCCAGCAGCTTAGGGGGGGGTACCGGGGCCAACGTCCTGACTTTC. Amino acids: CASSLGGGTGANVLTF.

This clonotype was detected ten times or more. This chain uses TRBV7-8 with TRBJ2-1; maybe TRBD2 (5 bases). Trimming left V 2 bases short and J 9 bases short, with 11 bases between. Germline V CDR1 and CDR2: SGHVS, FQNEAQ. CDR3 size: 13 residues. In DNA, the CDR3 is TGTGCCAGCAGCTTAAGCCTAGCTTCTGAGCAGTTCTTC. Amino acids: CASSLSLASEQFF.

The chain employs TRBV13 and TRBJ2-2; unclear D gene. The CDR3 covers 14 residues. Trimming took off 0 bases at V and 6 bases at J, with 8 bases between the two ends. Germline V gene data show CDR1 as PRHDT and CDR2 as FYEKMQ (reference sequence). The CDR3 loop reads CASSLGPVAGELFF. CDR3 bases: TGTGCCAGCAGCTTAGGTCCAGTCGCCGGGGAGCTGTTTTTT.

This clonotype appeared a few times. The gene calls are TRBV9 and TRBJ1-2; D may be TRBD1 (6 bases). V lost 4 bases, J lost 2 bases, and 15 bases lay in between. The germline CDR1 and CDR2 sequences are SGDLS and YYNGEE. The CDR3 loop spans 15 amino acids. The CDR3 DNA is TGTGCCAGCAGCCCCGTTGGGGGGCAGAACTATGGCTACACCTTC. It yields the protein CASSPVGGQNYGYTF.

The CDR3 DNA is TGTGCCTGGAGTAGAGGGAATCAGCCCCAGCATTTT. Translated, it gives CAWSRGNQPQHF. The chain combines TRBV30 with TRBJ1-5, with unresolved D. The germline V gene has CDR1 GTSNPN and CDR2 SVGIG (reference sequence). V was trimmed by 2 bases and J by 4 bases, leaving 6 bases between them. The CDR3 runs to 12 residues. Together with reference TRBV30 and TRBJ1-5, the CDR3 gives the full variable domain: SQTIHQWPATLVQPVGSPLSLECTVEGTSNPNLYWYRQAAGRGLQLLFYSVGIGQISSEVPQNLSASRPQDRQFILSSKKLLLSDSGFYLCAWSRGNQPQHFGDGTRLSIL.

This clonotype was counted a few times. This chain joins TRBV30 and TRBJ1-3; no reliable D call. V was pared by 3 bases and J by 0 bases, with 9 bases between. Looked up from germline, CDR1 is GTSNPN and CDR2 is SVGIG (reference sequence). The CDR3 has 14 amino acids. CDR3 in DNA: TGTGCCTGGAGGGCGTGGGGCTCTGGAAACACCATATATTTT. Translation: CAWRAWGSGNTIYF. Combining the CDR3 with reference TRBV30 and TRBJ1-3 gives the whole variable domain SQTIHQWPATLVQPVGSPLSLECTVEGTSNPNLYWYRQAAGRGLQLLFYSVGIGQISSEVPQNLSASRPQDRQFILSSKKLLLSDSGFYLCAWRAWGSGNTIYFGEGSWLTVV.

This clonotype has at least ten counts. The chain joins TRBV5-6 to TRBJ2-1, with TRBD1 matching 9 bases. The CDR3 is 11 residues long. The V segment lost 7 bases and the J segment 9 bases; nucleotides outside the gene matches: 2. Germline V gene data show CDR1 as SGHDT and CDR2 as YYEEEE. The CDR3 DNA is TGTGCCAGCGCGACAGGGGGTGAGCAGTTCTTC. Protein: CASATGGEQFF.

The genes are TRBV12-5 and TRBJ2-3; 8 bases map to TRBD2. The CDR3 contains 15 residues. Germline trimming cut 5 bases from V and 2 bases from J; bases unmatched to any gene: 6. Germline CDR1 reads LGHNT; CDR2 reads FRNRAP. The CDR3 nucleotides read TGTGCTAGTGGTCCCGCCGGGGGGGACACAGATACGCAGTATTTT. Its translation: CASGPAGGDTDTQYF.

This clonotype was counted ten times or more. This chain uses TRBV2 with TRBJ1-5; D not resolved. The CDR3 covers 13 residues. V was trimmed by 6 bases and J by 6 bases, leaving 12 bases between them. Germline CDR1 SNHLY, CDR2 FYNNEI. The CDR3 nucleotides read TGTGCCAGCAGCGGCCGCGGGATTCAGCCCCAGCATTTT. It encodes CASSGRGIQPQHF.

J is TRBJ2-2 and V is TRBV12-3 or TRBV12-4, with 13 bases aligning to TRBD2. Trimming at V came to 3 bases and at J to 8 bases, leaving 6 bases not matched to a gene. The CDR3 runs 16 residues. This CDR3 reads CASSLETSGGIGELFF. The CDR3, as DNA: TGTGCCAGCAGTTTGGAGACTAGCGGGGGGATAGGGGAGCTGTTTTTT.

This clonotype was recorded once. A much larger clone lies one base from this, so it may be a read error. V is TRBV10-3 and J is TRBJ2-7; no definite D call. The germline gives CDR1 ENHRY, CDR2 SYGVKD. The CDR3 runs 12 residues. This CDR3 is CAISESGYEKYF. The CDR3 DNA is TGTGCCATCAGTGAGTCGGGCTACGAGAAGTACTTC.

The gene calls are TRBV12-3 or TRBV12-4 and TRBJ2-5; D is undetermined. The V and J ends lost 4 bases and 2 bases respectively, with 8 bases between them. This CDR3 is 13 amino acids long. In DNA form, the CDR3 reads TGTGCCAGCAGTTACGGGTTTCAAGAGACCCAGTACTTC. Amino acid sequence: CASSYGFQETQYF.

This clonotype was detected many times. The V and J genes are TRBV2 and TRBJ1-1, with D unclear. V lost 4 bases and J lost 8, with 11 bases in between. The CDR3 covers 12 residues. In germline, CDR1 is SNHLY, CDR2 FYNNEI. The CDR3 coding sequence is TGTGCCAGCAGTGTAGGGTTAGGGGAAGCTTTCTTT. It is translated as CASSVGLGEAFF.

The rearrangement uses TRBV6-1 and TRBJ2-4; D unclear. This CDR3 has 15 amino acids. From germline, CDR1 is MNHNS and CDR2 SASEGT. V gave up 2 bases and J gave up 2 bases, with 10 bases separating them. For the CDR3, the DNA is TGTGCCAGCAGTGAAAATCCTTTTCCCAAAAACATTCAGTACTTC. Protein product: CASSENPFPKNIQYF.

This clonotype was counted many times. DNA for the CDR3: TGTGCCAGCAGTTTAGATGGGGGCGCGGACGAGCAGTACTTC. Translating gives CASSLDGGADEQYF. V and J are TRBV12-3 or TRBV12-4 and TRBJ2-7, with D possibly TRBD1 on 6 matching bases. The CDR3 is 14 amino acids. Trimming removed 1 base from V and 5 bases from J, with 12 bases in between.